This section outlines one TCR beta chain sequence together with its context. Its specific antigen is unknown. No base qualities exist here, and no much larger clone lies one base off it. The data were obtained in a study of cytomegalovirus exposure and HLA in healthy donors (dated by TCRdb to the late 2010s). In terms of the full investigation: An earlier analysis of approximately 590 of the donors reported 250 to 300 Gb of sequence data and 117 million unique TCR beta sequences from 150 million to 200 million T cells. The T cell repertoires of 670 or so subjects were profiled by immunosequencing and related to cytomegalovirus serostatus. A later analysis re-analyzed previously published TCR beta repertoires from about 600 donors and added high-resolution HLA genotyping to study TCR occurrence patterns. Four to six DR-DQ haplotypes were handled as single units for association and clustering because linkage in the cohort was strong. The study was designed to test whether signatures of past pathogen exposure could be identified by cataloging public T cell receptors. The number of typed donors differed by locus: about 629-630 for A, B, C, DRB1 and DQB1; roughly 510 for DQA1; 606 for DPA1; and around 470 for DPB1. Alongside the repertoire data, information on donor age, sex, ethnicity and CMV serostatus was compiled. On average, roughly 250,000 unique TCR beta nucleotide sequences were sequenced per donor among about 400 genotyped donors of the cohort, with roughly 18% of those sequences being non-productive. An early release covering roughly 580 HLA-typed donors comprised about 300 gigabases of sequencing data and around 80 million unique TCR sequences. The study combined high-throughput TCR immunosequencing, statistical association of individual TCRs with disease status, and machine learning to predict cytomegalovirus infection status. In addition to the first cohort of 666 subjects, a separate validation cohort of approximately 110 different subjects was used. HLA typing covered class I and class II loci at four-digit resolution. Rather than drawing on any new phenotypic data, the later analysis identified candidate immune exposures from TCR beta sequences and the way those sequences occurred across donors. Every repertoire in the discovery cohort had been generated on one and the same sequencing platform. In a later genetic analysis, genome-wide SNP genotypes for about 65% of the roughly 670 donors were used, and that subset was treated as a discovery cohort. An earlier analysis of 587 of the donors applied high-throughput TCR beta sequencing to assess whether each TCR beta V gene segment acted as functional or pseudogenic. Of the approximately 370 genotyped donors, roughly 80% were placed in the genetic ancestry cluster associated with self-reported Caucasian donors. General conclusions and limits of the study: The cohort was sequenced for TCR beta chains only, and without alpha or paired-chain data the features that could be detected were limited. A further reported finding was that TCR beta sequences accurately predicted the HLA-A and HLA-B alleles for most subjects in the first cohort. Most TCR sequences were seen in very few donors, while some public TCRs were found in many individuals. A few of the identified cytomegalovirus-associated TCR beta chains were confirmed in vitro to be specific for cytomegalovirus antigens. A later genetic analysis reported fewer N-insertions in productive TCRs among donors in an Asian-associated ancestry cluster than the roughly 650-donor mean. The sequencing pipeline was judged likely to have produced a cluster of highly shared sequence variants as a technical artifact. Presence/absence analyses assumed roughly uniform sequencing depth across donors, an assumption that may not hold. Correlated functional status among segregating V segments might be attributable to linkage disequilibrium, but an unknown experimental factor could not be ruled out. A total of 164 TCR beta chains were listed by the study as associated with cytomegalovirus. The authors suggested that the approach could potentially be generalized to other disease states and immunological phenotypes. Cytomegalovirus status was reported to be diagnosed by the classifier with high specificity and sensitivity in both the original and validation cohorts. The only immune exposure information available for the cohort was CMV serostatus. Because counts were too low, about 18 rarely observed V segments, including chromosome 9 orphons, were excluded from the earlier analysis of 500 to 700 of the donors. In a later analysis, 16,951 TCR beta sequences were associated with specific HLA alleles at a false discovery rate of 0.05. In a later analysis, the rate of TCR association differed among HLA loci, with DRB1 alleles having the most associated TCRs and HLA-C alleles having the fewest. When HLA alleles, especially DR and DQ, strongly co-occurred, TCR associations were difficult to assign to individual alleles. Because HLA typing was unavailable for some donors at each locus, only the typed subset was used in association tests. In a later analysis, most CMV-associated TCR beta chains were found to appear HLA-restricted, with HLA associations seemingly driven largely by CMV exposure. A later genetic analysis associated a missense DCLRE1C variant with V-gene and J-gene trimming of TCR beta chains, and an independent cohort replicated the association. A later analysis found that HLA-associated TCR beta chains were more clonally expanded and had lower generation probabilities than equally common non-associated chains. A later analysis reported that several top co-occurrence clusters appeared linked to parvovirus B19, influenza, CMV and Epstein-Barr virus. In an earlier analysis of 587 of the donors, most TCR beta V segments were observed in productive rearrangements about 90% or about 30% of the time, broadly matching IMGT annotations.

The cohort consisted of 666 healthy bone marrow donors. All cohort members were sampled while nominally healthy, although unrecorded immune exposures were likely present. The donor was CMV seropositive and belonged to the group of about 290 seropositive cohort members. Each donor provided a peripheral blood sample, and peripheral blood mononuclear cells were used for TCR beta sequencing. The Qiagen DNeasy Blood Extraction Kit was used to extract genomic DNA from the blood cell samples. Library generation was performed with the immunoSEQ multiplex PCR assay. For the multiplex PCR, a mixture combining 60 forward primers for TCR Vbeta segments and 13 reverse primers for TCR Jbeta segments was used. Amplification of the CDR3 region of rearranged TCR beta genes was performed with a multiplex PCR assay on genomic DNA. The Illumina HiSeq System was used to sequence the amplified TCR beta libraries as 87-base-pair reads. On the authors' methods: A later analysis counted 65 million to 90 million unique TCR beta chains across the 550 to 800 repertoires, and roughly 10 million of these chains were shared by at least two donors. Raw reads were error-corrected and collapsed into unique sequences with a nearest-neighbor algorithm that merged closely related sequences to remove PCR and sequencing errors. Alignment of CDR3 sequences to IMGT reference sequences was used to assign V, D and J gene segments. For a sequence to be retained, at least a six-nucleotide match to both a V gene segment and a J gene segment was required. A rearrangement was called productive if the CDR3 had no stop codons and remained in frame with V and J, and every other rearrangement was called non-productive. Following IMGT convention, CDR3 was defined as the stretch from the second conserved V-encoded cysteine to the conserved J-encoded phenylalanine. Sequences without an unambiguous match to a single V gene segment were excluded from the earlier analysis of about 600 of the donors. In an earlier analysis of about 590 of the donors, a V segment was called functional when productive rearrangements were above 56.7%, and segregating when the standard deviation between donors exceeded 5%. To diagnose cytomegalovirus status from the catalog of TCR beta chain sequences, a statistical classification framework was built. In a later analysis, V and J genes were assigned by comparing TCR nucleotide sequences against IMGT/GENE-DB human TR gene sequences. In a later analysis, CDR3 sequences and most-parsimonious VDJ recombination scenarios were assigned using the TCRdist pipeline. A later analysis defined each TCR beta chain by its CDR3 amino acid sequence plus V-gene family, and excluded reads lacking a unique V-gene family. As a way to deal with suspected cross-contamination and a sequencing artifact, a later analysis dropped nearly 600 nucleotide sequences that were highly shared and had low generation probability. In a later analysis, a clonal expansion index for each public chain was calculated from normalized within-repertoire ranks of inferred template counts. In a later analysis, generation probabilities were computed with a VDJ recombination model fitted to out-of-frame rearrangements, and the resulting probabilities were checked against IGoR. Hypergeometric tests were used in a later analysis to score TCR-TCR, TCR-HLA and TCR-CMV co-occurrence, with a repertoire-size bias correction applied to the TCR pairs. In a later analysis, false discovery rates were estimated by permuting HLA or CMV assignments 20 times. In a later analysis, co-occurring TCRs were grouped using DBSCAN, and TCRdist sequence similarity was added for clustering within HLA-allele-positive subsets. Repertoires with fewer than 30,000 or more than 120,000 public chains, plus five repertoires with anomalous nucleotide sharing, were excluded from co-occurrence clustering. TCRdb mirrors the immuneACCESS table, restricted to in-frame sequences. Some clones are absent from its copies; in checked studies, under half trace to an unresolved V gene, and the reason for the others is unknown. V, J and clone size were drawn from that table, and D and trimming were deduced from the DNA. The sample table lists about 160,000 clones, 70% to 85% of them with a count of one. Roughly 6.5% of the sample comes from the top ten.

Specimen: PBMCs. The origin of this receptor is a man aged 50 or older in good health and CMV-seropositive.

In nucleotide form, the sequence is TGTGCCAGCAGCTTTGGACAGGGGGCGGAAGAAGCTTTCTTT. The resulting protein is CASSFGQGAEEAFF. The sequence joins TRBV11-2 to TRBJ1-1, and 11 bases in between align with TRBD1. CDR1 and CDR2 (SGHAT, FQNNGV) derive from the germline V gene. Reading from cysteine to phenylalanine, the CDR3 counts 14 amino acids. Only the CDR3 part of the read is kept: 42 bases, read in frame from the first base. V is pruned by 3 bases and J by 8 bases, leaving 5 bases of the junction without a gene match.